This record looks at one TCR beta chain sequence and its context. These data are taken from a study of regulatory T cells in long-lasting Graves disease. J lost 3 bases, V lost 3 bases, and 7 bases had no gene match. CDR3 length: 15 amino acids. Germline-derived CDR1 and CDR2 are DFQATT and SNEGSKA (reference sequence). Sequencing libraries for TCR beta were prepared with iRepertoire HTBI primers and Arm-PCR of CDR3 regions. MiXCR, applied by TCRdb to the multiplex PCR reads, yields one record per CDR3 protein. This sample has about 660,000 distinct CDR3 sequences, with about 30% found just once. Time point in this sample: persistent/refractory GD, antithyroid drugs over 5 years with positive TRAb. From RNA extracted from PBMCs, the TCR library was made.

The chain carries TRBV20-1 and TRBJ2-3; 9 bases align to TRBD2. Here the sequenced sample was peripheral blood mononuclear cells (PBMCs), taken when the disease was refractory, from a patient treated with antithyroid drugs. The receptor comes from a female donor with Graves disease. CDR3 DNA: TGCAGTGCTAGTCCCTTAGCGGGAGTTACAGATACGCAGTATTTT. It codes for CSASPLAGVTDTQYF.